This is a list of T cell receptor beta chains from one sample in a study of blood T cell repertoires in COVID-19. Sequencing used immunoSEQ multiplex PCR; TCRdb keeps in-frame clones, though not all of them. The table records fewer than 100,000 clones, around 79% of them present only once. Sequencing was carried out using peripheral blood. These receptors came from a man aged 45 to 65 with acute or convalescent COVID-19. Both conserved end residues are part of each CDR3. D genes are given only for firm matches. Only some rows state a clone size, as once, few, many or a class for expanded clones.

TRBV3-1/TRBV3-2,once,TRBJ1-2,.,CASSQRGHNYGYTF,TGTGCCAGCAGCCAACGGGGACATAACTATGGCTACACCTTC
TRBV6-5,.,TRBJ2-1,.,CASSWGVGEYNEQFF,TGTGCCAGCAGTTGGGGGGTCGGGGAATACAATGAGCAGTTCTTC
TRBV11-2,.,TRBJ2-1,.,CASSSQLESSYNEQFF,TGTGCCAGCAGCTCTCAATTAGAGAGCTCCTACAATGAGCAGTTCTTC
TRBV30,.,TRBJ2-7,.,CAWSREHTSEQYF,TGTGCCTGGTCCCGGGAGCACACGTCCGAGCAGTACTTC
TRBV3-1/TRBV3-2,.,TRBJ2-1,TRBD2,CASGYSGTASNEQFF,TGTGCCAGCGGGTATAGCGGGACCGCCTCCAATGAGCAGTTCTTC
TRBV18,once,TRBJ2-3,.,CASSPRETDTQYF,TGTGCCAGCTCACCTCGGGAAACAGATACGCAGTATTTT
TRBV6-4,.,TRBJ2-3,.,CASSVGGRRDTQYF,TGTGCCAGCAGTGTGGGGGGACGGAGAGATACGCAGTATTTT
TRBV3-1/TRBV3-2,.,TRBJ2-2,.,CASSLPGQTTGELFF,TGTGCCAGCAGCCTACCGGGACAAACTACCGGGGAGCTGTTTTTT
TRBV12-2,.,TRBJ1-1,.,CASRLGSGGIGEAFF,TGTGCAAGTCGCTTAGGGAGTGGAGGAATAGGCGAAGCTTTCTTT
TRBV15,.,TRBJ1-6,TRBD1,CATSRELRGDSPLHF,TGTGCCACCAGCAGAGAACTCAGGGGGGATTCACCCCTCCACTTT
TRBV30,few,TRBJ1-6,TRBD1,CAWSGITLQGVDSPLHF,TGTGCCTGGAGTGGAATTACTCTACAGGGGGTTGATTCACCCCTCCACTTT
TRBV19,.,TRBJ1-1,TRBD1,CASTMTGANTEAFF,TGTGCCAGTACCATGACAGGGGCGAACACTGAAGCTTTCTTT
TRBV29-1,.,TRBJ1-5,TRBD1,CSVELPGQGIGGNQPQHF,TGCAGCGTTGAATTACCGGGACAGGGTATTGGGGGCAATCAGCCCCAGCATTTT
TRBV7-2,few,TRBJ1-3,TRBD1,CASTRDRLNSGNTIYF,TGTGCCAGCACCAGGGACAGGCTTAACTCTGGAAACACCATATATTTT
TRBV6-1,.,TRBJ1-1,.,CASATGGSNTEAFF,TGTGCCAGTGCAACCGGGGGATCGAACACTGAAGCTTTCTTT
TRBV27,.,TRBJ2-2,TRBD1,CASSLPVDRAHTGELFF,TGTGCCAGCAGTTTACCCGTGGACAGGGCGCACACCGGGGAGCTGTTTTTT
TRBV24-1,once,TRBJ2-1,TRBD2,CATSEAGGPAYNEQFF,TGTGCCACCAGTGAAGCGGGGGGGCCCGCCTACAATGAGCAGTTCTTC
TRBV4-2,.,TRBJ2-1,.,CASSQDISYNEQFF,TGTGCCAGCAGCCAAGATATCAGTTACAATGAGCAGTTCTTC
TRBV2,.,TRBJ2-1,TRBD1,CASRDPTGVFNEQFF,TGTGCCAGCAGAGACCCGACAGGGGTGTTCAATGAGCAGTTCTTC
TRBV19,.,TRBJ1-1,.,CASRSPFEGVGTEAFF,TGTGCCAGTAGGAGTCCCTTCGAGGGGGTGGGGACTGAAGCTTTCTTT
TRBV4-1,once,TRBJ1-2,.,CASSQTRNYGYTF,TGCGCCAGCAGCCAAACGCGGAACTATGGCTACACCTTC
TRBV30,.,TRBJ1-2,TRBD1,CAWSEGQGKNYGYTF,TGTGCCTGGAGTGAAGGACAGGGCAAAAACTATGGCTACACCTTC
TRBV5-6,.,TRBJ1-2,.,CASSFGAHYGYTF,TGTGCCAGCAGCTTTGGGGCACACTATGGCTACACCTTC
TRBV28,.,TRBJ1-3,.,CASRGVKGNTIYF,TGTGCCAGCAGAGGGGTTAAGGGAAACACCATATATTTT
TRBV7-9,.,TRBJ1-2,TRBD1,CASSPFVQGESGYTF,TGTGCCAGCAGCCCTTTTGTCCAGGGGGAGTCTGGCTACACCTTC
TRBV2,.,TRBJ2-3,.,CASSEVSVTDTQYF,TGTGCCAGCAGTGAAGTTAGCGTCACAGATACGCAGTATTTT
TRBV7-2,.,TRBJ2-4,.,CASSLEGLNIQYF,TGTGCCAGCAGCTTGGAGGGTTTAAACATTCAGTACTTC
TRBV13,.,TRBJ2-7,TRBD1,CASSPGQGAYEQYF,TGTGCCAGCAGCCCGGGGCAGGGGGCCTACGAGCAGTACTTC
TRBV5-6,.,TRBJ2-1,TRBD1,CASSFRQGDEQFF,TGTGCCAGCAGCTTCCGACAGGGCGATGAGCAGTTCTTC
TRBV12-3/TRBV12-4,.,TRBJ1-1,.,CASNFGQYEAFF,TGTGCCAGCAACTTCGGACAGTATGAAGCTTTCTTT
TRBV28,.,TRBJ2-3,.,CASSFGGRSADTQYF,TGTGCCAGCAGTTTTGGTGGGCGCTCTGCAGATACGCAGTATTTT
TRBV9,few,TRBJ1-1,TRBD1,CASSVEDRVYEAFF,TGTGCCAGCAGCGTAGAAGACAGGGTCTATGAAGCTTTCTTT
TRBV7-9,few,TRBJ2-5,.,CASSLVRTSEETQYF,TGTGCCAGCAGCTTAGTTCGGACTTCAGAAGAGACCCAGTACTTC
TRBV3-1/TRBV3-2,.,TRBJ1-3,.,CASAWGVGNTIYF,TGTGCCAGCGCTTGGGGGGTTGGAAACACCATATATTTT
TRBV19,.,TRBJ1-1,.,CASSKGSRVLNTEAFF,TGTGCCAGTAGTAAAGGATCCCGGGTTCTGAACACTGAAGCTTTCTTT
TRBV5-6,.,TRBJ2-7,.,CASSLWVSGLDEQYF,TGTGCCAGCAGCTTGTGGGTCTCGGGATTAGACGAGCAGTACTTC
TRBV7-2,once,TRBJ2-5,.,CASTRQGAWETQYF,TGTGCCAGCACCAGACAAGGGGCCTGGGAGACCCAGTACTTC
TRBV19,.,TRBJ1-4,.,CASRNDITTNEKLFF,TGTGCCAGTAGGAACGACATTACAACTAATGAAAAACTGTTTTTT
TRBV12-3/TRBV12-4,once,TRBJ1-2,.,CASSLGGNYGYTF,TGTGCCAGCAGCCTCGGGGGAAACTATGGCTACACCTTC